These 2 T cell receptor beta chains came from one sample sequenced in a study of T-cell reconstitution after alpha-beta-depleted transplantation in children (dated by TCRdb to the mid-2010s). To prepare the library, PCR was applied. Instrument used: Illumina HiSeq 2500. Molecular barcoding was employed in the preparation of TCR libraries, with unique molecular identifiers being used to normalize TCRbeta repertoire quantification. TCRdb itself trimmed the public reads at Q25 with fastp, ran MiXCR and retained productive beta chains. Rows merge per CDR3 protein into single entries with the most common DNA and genes. This sample has 490,000 or so distinct CDR3 sequences in its table, and roughly a tenth of those were observed once. The top ten clones comprise just over 2% of the sample. Explained via the paper, the treatment or condition label denotes: allogeneic hematopoietic cell transplantation with graft depleted of TCRalphabeta T cells and CD19 B cells.

The starting material was PBMCs, obtained before TCRalphabeta/CD19-depleted stem cell transplant. The source of these receptors is a child aged 2-15 years with inherited bone marrow failure, due to receive a stem cell transplant.

This clonotype has ten or more counts. This chain links TRBV27 with TRBJ2-2; possibly TRBD2 for D (5 bases). The CDR3 spans 15 residues. Germline V gene sequence: CDR1 MNHEY, CDR2 SMNVEV (reference sequence). Trimming removed 9 bases from V and 2 bases from J, with 16 bases in between. CDR3 sequence: CASGETGINTGELFF. Here the CDR3 DNA reads TGTGCCAGTGGGGAGACGGGAATCAACACCGGGGAGCTGTTTTTT.

This clonotype appeared a few times. The rearrangement joins TRBV30 to TRBJ1-3; maybe TRBD1 (5 bases). The V end was cut by 5 bases, the J end by 2 bases, with 16 bases between. Germline V lookup: CDR1 GTSNPN, CDR2 SVGIG (reference sequence). This CDR3 spans 15 amino acids. CDR3 in amino acids: CAWARPGTTGNTIYF. The CDR3 DNA follows: TGTGCCTGGGCCCGACCCGGGACCACTGGAAACACCATATATTTT.